A selection of T cell receptor beta chains follows, all from one sample in a study of blood T cell repertoires in COVID-19. Measured with immunoSEQ multiplex PCR; TCRdb has only the in-frame clones, and not every one. The sample carries some 240,000 clones, approximately 82% recorded once. Sequenced: peripheral blood. The receptors were gathered from a woman in her forties who had recovered from COVID-19. Both conserved end residues are part of each CDR3. Some rows have no size entry. The others give once, few or many, or a class for an expanded clone.

V gene,J gene,clone size,CDR3 protein
TRBV2,TRBJ1-6,.,CASVLSTLNNSPLHF
TRBV7-9,TRBJ1-6,.,CASSPGGGQENSPLHF
TRBV6-5,TRBJ1-4,few,CASSPQGVGNEKLFF
TRBV7-9,TRBJ1-6,.,CASSSSGGLSYNSPLHF
TRBV2,TRBJ2-5,.,CASSEEYGGGETQYF
TRBV2,TRBJ2-5,.,CASSWLPGTQYF
TRBV10-3,TRBJ1-2,.,CAISESRGQDYGYTF
TRBV6-5,TRBJ1-3,.,CASSQLQGANTIYF
TRBV6-5,TRBJ1-6,.,CASRGAYSPLHF
TRBV6-5,TRBJ1-2,.,CASSYEGWGYGYTF
TRBV7-2,TRBJ2-4,.,CASSLSGEGIQYF
TRBV10-3,TRBJ1-6,.,CAISVGQGHSPLHF